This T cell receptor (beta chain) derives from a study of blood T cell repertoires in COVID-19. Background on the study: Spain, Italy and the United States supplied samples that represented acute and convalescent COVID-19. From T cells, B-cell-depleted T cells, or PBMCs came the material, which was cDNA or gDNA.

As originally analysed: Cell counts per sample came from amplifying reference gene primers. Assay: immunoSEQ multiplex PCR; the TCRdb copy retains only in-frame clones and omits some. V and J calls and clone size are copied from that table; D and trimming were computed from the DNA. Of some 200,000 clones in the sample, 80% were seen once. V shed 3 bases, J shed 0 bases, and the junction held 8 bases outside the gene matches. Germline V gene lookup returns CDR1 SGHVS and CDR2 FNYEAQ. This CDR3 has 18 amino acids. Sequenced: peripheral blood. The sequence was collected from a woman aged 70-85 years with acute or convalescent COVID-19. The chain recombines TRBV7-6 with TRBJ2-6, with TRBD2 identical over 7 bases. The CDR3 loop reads CASSFGGSIGSGANVLTF. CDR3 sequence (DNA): TGTGCCAGCAGCTTTGGCGGGAGCATAGGCTCTGGGGCCAACGTCCTGACTTTC.